The 24 T cell receptor beta chains below all came from one sample that was sequenced in a study of T cells after yellow fever vaccination. TCRdb passed the 5' RACE reads through MiXCR, listing each CDR3 protein once. The top ten clones hold roughly 18% of a sample with about 400,000 distinct CDR3 sequences, around a tenth of them seen once. The sample in question was PBMCs, obtained on the day of the first yellow fever vaccination. Receptors originate from a man between 18 and 35 years old who received the YFV17D yellow fever vaccine.

This clonotype appeared a few times. The rearrangement links TRBV24-1 to TRBJ2-4; D uncertain. The CDR3 covers 16 residues. With 1 base removed from V and 0 bases from J, the gap between germline ends came to 9 bases. Germline V gene data show CDR1 as KGHDR and CDR2 as SFDVKD. CDR3 in amino acids: CATSDLIPLAKNIQYF. CDR3 nucleotides: TGTGCCACCAGTGATTTAATCCCGCTAGCCAAAAACATTCAGTACTTC.

This rearrangement joins TRBV30 to TRBJ2-7; D might be TRBD2 (7 bases). The CDR3 is 12 amino acids. Per the germline V gene, CDR1 is GTSNPN and CDR2 is SVGIG (reference sequence). The V and J ends lost 5 bases and 5 bases respectively, with 13 bases between them. For the CDR3, the DNA is TGTGCCTGGGGAGGGGGGGGAAACGAGCAGTACTTC. Amino acid sequence: CAWGGGGNEQYF.

This clonotype was recorded at least ten times. V usage is TRBV5-5 and J usage is TRBJ1-5; unclear D gene. Germline V lookup: CDR1 SGHKS, CDR2 YYEKEE (reference sequence). CDR3 length: 14 residues. Deletions cut 0 bases from V and 9 bases from J, with 13 bases between. The CDR3 sequence is CASSLESSGGPQHF. The CDR3 bases are TGTGCCAGCAGCTTGGAAAGCTCGGGAGGGCCCCAGCATTTT.

This clonotype was detected only a few times. V usage is TRBV7-9 and J usage is TRBJ1-1; 7 bases fit TRBD1. This CDR3 has 14 amino acids. With 5 bases clipped from V and 4 bases from J, the junction kept 7 bases outside the gene matches. Looked up from germline, CDR1 is SEHNR and CDR2 is FQNEAQ (reference sequence). Here the CDR3 reads CASSARGAGTEAFF. CDR3 nucleotide sequence: TGTGCCAGCAGCGCCAGGGGGGCGGGCACTGAAGCTTTCTTT.

This clonotype showed up many times. V usage is TRBV15 and J usage is TRBJ2-5; D is uncertain. In germline, CDR1 is LNHNV, CDR2 YYDKDF (reference sequence). V lost 5 bases and J lost 1, with 11 bases in between. The CDR3 totals 14 residues. Written as DNA, the CDR3 is TGTGCCACCAGCTCTGACTCACCCCAAGAGACCCAGTACTTC. This translates into CATSSDSPQETQYF.

This clonotype was seen a handful of times. The rearrangement uses TRBV10-3 and TRBJ2-1; maybe TRBD2 (6 bases). Germline CDR1 and CDR2: ENHRY and SYGVKD. Deletions cut 6 bases from V and 7 bases from J, with 10 bases between. This CDR3 is built from 12 residues. DNA of the CDR3: TGTGCCATCAGGCAAGGGAGGAATGAGCAGTTCTTC. It translates to CAIRQGRNEQFF.

This chain joins TRBV4-3 and TRBJ2-2; no definite D call. V lost 0 bases and J lost 4, with 6 bases in between. The length of the CDR3 is 14 residues. Per germline, CDR1 LGHNA and CDR2 YSLEER. For the CDR3, the DNA is TGCGCCAGCAGCCAAGAAGGAGTCACCGGGGAGCTGTTTTTT. Residues: CASSQEGVTGELFF.

The chain has TRBV19 and TRBJ1-5, with a possible D match to TRBD1 (5 bases). Trimming shortened V by 1 base and J by 7 bases, and 11 bases separated the two germline ends. The germline CDR1 and CDR2 sequences are LNHDA and SQIVND (reference sequence). This CDR3 is 14 amino acids long. The CDR3, as DNA: TGTGCCAGTAGTATAGGGGGGGAAGGACAGCCCCAGCATTTT. This encodes CASSIGGEGQPQHF.

The rearrangement joins TRBV4-1 to TRBJ2-4; tentatively, D is TRBD1 (7 bases). CDR3 length equals 15 residues. Germline V gene data show CDR1 as MGHRA and CDR2 as YSYEKL. The ends were cut back, 2 bases at V and 6 bases at J, with 14 bases in the middle. CDR3 bases: TGCGCCAGCAGCCAACTTCCGGGGGACAGAAACATTCAGTACTTC. Protein: CASSQLPGDRNIQYF.

This clonotype was detected a few times. This sequence joins TRBV9 and TRBJ2-7, with TRBD2 as a possible D gene (5 bases). The CDR3 is 14 residues long. With 4 bases removed from V and 6 bases from J, the gap between germline ends came to 17 bases. Germline V lookup: CDR1 SGDLS, CDR2 YYNGEE. This CDR3 reads CASSYGSASGEQYF. The CDR3 DNA is TGTGCCAGCAGCTACGGGTCCGCCAGCGGCGAGCAGTACTTC.

This clonotype occurred a few times. V and J are TRBV4-1 and TRBJ1-4; D might be TRBD1 (6 bases). This CDR3 is 13 amino acids long. V was clipped by 4 bases and J by 8 bases, with 11 bases between them. Per germline, CDR1 MGHRA and CDR2 YSYEKL. CDR3 coding DNA: TGCGCCAGCAGCCGGACAGAGGGGGAAAAACTGTTTTTT. Protein sequence: CASSRTEGEKLFF.

CDR3 nucleotide sequence: TGCGCCAGCAGCTTGGCAGCCTCCGGGTCCTACAATGAGCAGTTCTTC. This codes for CASSLAASGSYNEQFF. The gene calls are TRBV5-1 and TRBJ2-1; D gene uncertain. From germline, CDR1 is SGHRS and CDR2 YFSETQ. The CDR3 runs 16 residues. The V gene lost 0 bases and the J gene lost 1 base, with 11 bases spanning the gap.

The CDR3 reads CATSGPLADTQYF. The CDR3 DNA reads as TGTGCCACCAGTGGTCCGCTAGCGGATACGCAGTATTTT. This chain connects TRBV24-1 to TRBJ2-3; TRBD2 is a possible D gene (6 bases). This CDR3 is built from 13 residues. Looked up from germline, CDR1 is KGHDR and CDR2 is SFDVKD. Trimming took off 5 bases at V and 6 bases at J, with 11 bases between the two ends.

V gene TRBV20-1 combines with J gene TRBJ1-5; D might be TRBD1 (5 bases). V lost 5 bases to trimming and J lost 7 bases, with 21 bases between them. CDR3 length equals 15 residues. Germline CDR1 and CDR2: DFQATT and SNEGSKA (reference sequence). The CDR3 sequence is CSADGHPRINQPQHF. The CDR3 DNA reads as TGCAGTGCTGACGGACACCCCCGTATTAACCAGCCCCAGCATTTT.

This clonotype has only a few counts. The chain employs TRBV6-5 and TRBJ2-2; TRBD1 agrees at 10 bases. Germline values: CDR1 MNHEY, CDR2 SVGAGI. This CDR3 is built from 17 residues. V lost 2 bases to trimming and J lost 4 bases; unmatched junction nucleotides: 7. The CDR3 loop is CASSYVGTGASTGELFF. DNA of the CDR3: TGTGCCAGCAGTTACGTTGGGACAGGGGCGAGCACCGGGGAGCTGTTTTTT.

The J gene is TRBJ2-7, the V gene TRBV6-1; TRBD2 agrees at 8 bases. The germline V gene encodes CDR1 MNHNS and CDR2 SASEGT. The CDR3 covers 15 residues. Germline trimming cut 6 bases from V and 0 bases from J; bases unmatched to any gene: 7. CDR3 DNA: TGTGCCAGCAGCCGATGGAGCGGGAGCTCCTACGAGCAGTACTTC. It specifies CASSRWSGSSYEQYF.

The chain combines TRBV7-2 with TRBJ2-5; D is unresolved. V was pared by 0 bases and J by 0 bases, with 8 bases between. Germline lookup yields CDR1 SGHTA and CDR2 FQGNSA. The CDR3 runs to 15 residues. CDR3 residues: CASSLAPEYQETQYF. The CDR3 bases are TGTGCCAGCAGCTTAGCCCCAGAATACCAAGAGACCCAGTACTTC.

This clonotype was counted between two and nine times. V is TRBV7-7 and J is TRBJ2-3, with D possibly being TRBD2 (5 bases). Germline V gene lookup returns CDR1 SSHAT and CDR2 FNYEAQ (reference sequence). Trimming pared 5 bases from V and 4 bases from J, leaving 10 bases between. This CDR3 comprises 13 residues. The DNA for the CDR3 is TGTGCCAGCAGCCCGGACTTTTCAGATACGCAGTATTTT. Residues: CASSPDFSDTQYF.

The chain has TRBV5-1 and TRBJ2-5, with a possible D match to TRBD2 (7 bases). The germline V gene encodes CDR1 SGHRS and CDR2 YFSETQ. Trimming removed 4 bases from V and 4 bases from J, with 17 bases in between. The CDR3 is 15 residues long. CDR3 protein: CASSPRGGLRETQYF. CDR3 in DNA: TGCGCCAGCAGCCCTAGGGGGGGCCTGCGAGAGACCCAGTACTTC.

V usage is TRBV7-8 and J usage is TRBJ2-1, with D uncertain. The V gene lost 1 base and the J gene lost 6 bases, with 10 bases spanning the gap. The CDR3 has 14 amino acids. Per the germline V gene, CDR1 is SGHVS and CDR2 is FQNEAQ. CDR3 amino acids: CASSLERWGNEQFF. The CDR3 region has the DNA TGTGCCAGCAGCTTAGAGAGATGGGGCAATGAGCAGTTCTTC.

The gene calls are TRBV27 and TRBJ2-1; TRBD2 aligns across 15 bases. V trimming: 4 bases; J trimming: 4 bases; junction bases outside the gene matches: 5. This CDR3 has 17 amino acids. The V gene's germline CDR1 is MNHEY and CDR2 SMNVEV (reference sequence). CDR3 sequence: CASSWGTSGGLYNEQFF. The DNA of the CDR3 is TGTGCCAGCAGTTGGGGGACTAGCGGGGGGCTTTACAATGAGCAGTTCTTC.

This clonotype was seen only a few times. The chain links TRBV4-1 to TRBJ2-6, with TRBD1 matching 7 bases. The CDR3 contains 16 residues. CDR1 is MGHRA and CDR2 is YSYEKL in the germline V gene. The trim removed 1 base at V and 3 bases at J, leaving 3 bases unmatched. The CDR3 protein is CASSQVRQGGANVLTF. CDR3 bases: TGCGCCAGCAGCCAAGTCCGACAGGGTGGGGCCAACGTCCTGACTTTC.

This clonotype was recorded many times. The V call is TRBV12-3 or TRBV12-4, the J call TRBJ1-5, with 8 bases lining up with TRBD1. The CDR3 has 13 residues. V trimming: 5 bases; J trimming: 6 bases; junction bases outside the gene matches: 3. Here the CDR3 reads CASSGTGSQPQHF. The CDR3 region has the DNA TGTGCCAGCAGTGGGACAGGAAGTCAGCCCCAGCATTTT.

There are a few counts of this clonotype. One end of the junction fails to match germline, which may point to a read error. This chain joins TRBV7-7 and TRBJ1-6, with TRBD1 matching over 9 bases. Germline-derived CDR1 and CDR2 are SSHAT and FNYEAQ (reference sequence). There are 14 residues in the CDR3. CDR3 amino acids: CASSEGQGNSPLHF. In nucleotides, the CDR3 is TGTGCTAGCAGCGAGGGACAGGGTAATTCACCCCTCCACTTT.